The 23 T cell receptor beta chains in this list originate from one sample, sequenced in a study of cytomegalovirus exposure and HLA in healthy donors (TCRdb year 2017). Library creation used the immunoSEQ multiplex PCR assay. TCRdb limited this immuneACCESS table to in-frame rearrangements with V and J called. A share of clones is missing; checked studies link under half to unresolved V genes, and the rest is unexplained. This sample holds 100,000 to 120,000 clones; about 88% were observed only once. The ten most abundant clones make up under 4.5% of the sample. Material: PBMCs. Every receptor here comes from a woman between 18 and 30 years old in good health and CMV-seropositive.

This clone appeared a few times. The chain links TRBV4-1 to TRBJ2-1; D possibly corresponds to TRBD2 (6 bases). Germline CDR1 is MGHRA and CDR2 is YSYEKL. CDR3 length equals 15 residues. V gave up 4 bases and J gave up 5 bases, with 15 bases separating them. This CDR3 reads CASSPLPGVDNEQFF. Here the CDR3 DNA reads TGCGCCAGCAGCCCGCTGCCGGGAGTCGACAATGAGCAGTTCTTC.

This chain links TRBV5-1 with TRBJ2-1; 11 nucleotides match TRBD1. The CDR3 runs to 17 residues. Germline-derived CDR1 and CDR2 are SGHRS and YFSETQ. J was trimmed by 8 bases and V by 0 bases; bases with no gene match: 10. CDR3 protein: CASSLGSGGQGVDEQFF. Here the CDR3 DNA reads TGCGCCAGCAGCTTGGGGTCCGGGGGACAGGGGGTCGATGAGCAGTTCTTC.

V gene TRBV12-5 combines with J gene TRBJ2-7; the match to TRBD2 covers 7 bases. The germline gives CDR1 LGHNT, CDR2 FRNRAP. There are 15 residues in the CDR3. With 2 bases clipped from V and 3 bases from J, the junction kept 7 bases outside the gene matches. DNA for the CDR3: TGTGCTAGTGGTTTGCTCGGGGGGTACCGCTACGAGCAGTACTTC. This codes for CASGLLGGYRYEQYF. The whole variable domain, filled in from reference TRBV12-5 and TRBJ2-7, reads DARVTQTPRHKVTEMGQEVTMRCQPILGHNTVFWYRQTMMQGLELLAYFRNRAPLDDSGMPKDRFSAEMPDATLATLKIQPSEPRDSAVYFCASGLLGGYRYEQYFGPGTRLTVT.

This clone turned up a few times. The CDR3 DNA is TGCGCCAGCAGCTTGGCCGGGAGCTCCTACAATGAGCAGTTCTTC. Its protein product is CASSLAGSSYNEQFF. This chain uses TRBV5-1 with TRBJ2-1; the D gene is possibly TRBD2 (6 bases). V lost 0 bases and J 0 bases, leaving 7 bases between the germline ends. Germline V CDR1 and CDR2: SGHRS, YFSETQ. This CDR3 comprises 15 residues. Based on the CDR3 plus reference TRBV5-1 and TRBJ2-1, the full variable domain is KAGVTQTPRYLIKTRGQQVTLSCSPISGHRSVSWYQQTPGQGLQFLFEYFSETQRNKGNFPGRFSGRQFSNSRSEMNVSTLELGDSALYLCASSLAGSSYNEQFFGPGTRLTVL.

As DNA, the CDR3 is TGTGCCAGCAGCCGCTCTATAGATACGCAGTATTTT. As protein: CASSRSIDTQYF. The chain couples TRBV27 to TRBJ2-3; no definite D call. This CDR3 contains 12 residues. Trimming took 6 bases from V and 5 from J, leaving 9 bases between them. Germline V gene sequence: CDR1 MNHEY, CDR2 SMNVEV (reference sequence).

The rearrangement links TRBV7-2 to TRBJ2-1; 7 bases are a match to TRBD2. The germline V gene encodes CDR1 SGHTA and CDR2 FQGNSA. The CDR3 length is 15 residues. J was trimmed by 10 bases and V by 3 bases; bases with no gene match: 12. CDR3 protein: CASSFFGLGVMEQFF. CDR3 nucleotide sequence: TGTGCCAGCAGCTTCTTTGGACTAGGAGTTATGGAGCAGTTCTTC.

The chain couples TRBV2 to TRBJ2-2; D might be TRBD2 (6 bases). Per the germline V gene, CDR1 is SNHLY and CDR2 is FYNNEI. This CDR3 spans 14 amino acids. Trimming shortened V by 6 bases and J by 1 base, and 9 bases separated the two germline ends. The CDR3 DNA is TGTGCCAGCAGGGGGGGTCGGAACACCGGGGAGCTGTTTTTT. Its protein is CASRGGRNTGELFF. Full variable domain (missing parts from reference TRBV2 and TRBJ2-2): EPEVTQTPSHQVTQMGQEVILRCVPISNHLYFYWYRQILGQKVEFLVSFYNNEISEKSEIFDDQFSVERPDGSNFTLKIRSTKLEDSAMYFCASRGGRNTGELFFGEGSRLTVL.

This clone was seen only a few times. This CDR3 reads CAISESWTGAHYEQYF. CDR3 DNA: TGTGCCATCAGTGAGTCATGGACAGGGGCCCACTACGAGCAGTACTTC. The chain couples TRBV10-3 to TRBJ2-7; TRBD1 matches at 9 bases. Losses at the gene ends were 0 bases for V and 3 bases for J; bases not matched to a gene: 6. Per germline, CDR1 ENHRY and CDR2 SYGVKD. The CDR3 runs to 16 residues.

The chain employs TRBV28 and TRBJ2-7, with a possible D match to TRBD1 (6 bases). The CDR3 is 13 residues long. Germline values: CDR1 MDHEN, CDR2 SYDVKM. Between the trimmed V and J ends, which lost 5 bases and 3 bases, there was a span of 11 bases. CDR3 bases: TGTGCCAGCAGTCCTTCAGGGGTCTACGAGCAGTACTTC. It specifies CASSPSGVYEQYF.

This chain joins TRBV5-1 and TRBJ2-3; D unclear. This CDR3 comprises 15 residues. CDR1 and CDR2 from the germline V gene are SGHRS and YFSETQ. V shed 4 bases and J shed 4 bases, with 16 bases lying between them. The CDR3 loop is CASSPLPNNADTQYF. CDR3 DNA: TGCGCCAGCAGCCCCCTACCTAATAATGCAGATACGCAGTATTTT.

This rearrangement joins TRBV19 to TRBJ1-2, with D hard to call. With 7 bases removed from V and 4 bases from J, the gap between germline ends came to 10 bases. CDR1 is LNHDA, CDR2 SQIVND, per germline (reference sequence). This CDR3 has 12 amino acids. As DNA, the CDR3 is TGTGCCAGTAATTCAGGTTTCTATGGCTACACCTTC. This encodes CASNSGFYGYTF.

The V call is TRBV27, the J call TRBJ1-5; tentatively, D is TRBD1 (6 bases). Germline V lookup: CDR1 MNHEY, CDR2 SMNVEV (reference sequence). Trimming removed 2 bases from V and 8 bases from J, with 13 bases in between. The CDR3 totals 14 residues. The CDR3 sequence is CASSLGGGREPQHF. CDR3 DNA sequence: TGTGCCAGCAGTTTAGGGGGCGGGAGGGAGCCCCAGCATTTT.

This clone was seen a few times. V gene TRBV27 combines with J gene TRBJ1-5, with D unclear. Per the germline V gene, CDR1 is MNHEY and CDR2 is SMNVEV (reference sequence). This CDR3 spans 11 amino acids. The V end lost 8 bases, the J end lost 2 bases, and 4 bases lay between the germline ends. The CDR3 reads CASGGNQPQHF. CDR3 bases: TGTGCCAGCGGAGGCAATCAGCCCCAGCATTTT.

The V gene is TRBV10-2, the J gene TRBJ2-1, with 13 bases lining up with TRBD2. Germline V lookup: CDR1 WSHSY, CDR2 SAAADI. The trim removed 6 bases at V and 6 bases at J, leaving 8 bases unmatched. This CDR3 is 16 amino acids long. The CDR3 DNA reads as TGCGCCAGCAGGAGAACTAGCGGGAGGGCCCGCAATGAGCAGTTCTTC. As protein: CASRRTSGRARNEQFF.

The V gene is TRBV7-8, the J gene TRBJ1-5; D not resolved. There are 15 residues in the CDR3. The V gene lost 1 base and the J gene lost 0 bases, with 7 bases spanning the gap. The germline CDR1 and CDR2 sequences are SGHVS and FQNEAQ. The CDR3 sequence is CASSLERISNQPQHF. CDR3 nucleotides: TGTGCCAGCAGCTTAGAGAGGATTAGCAATCAGCCCCAGCATTTT.

The CDR3 is CASRSAGFTGELFF. DNA of the CDR3: TGTGCCAGCCGTAGTGCGGGGTTCACCGGGGAGCTGTTTTTT. The chain is built from TRBV9 and TRBJ2-2; weak D call: TRBD2 (6 bases). This CDR3 is built from 14 residues. V lost 7 bases and J 4 bases, leaving 14 bases between the germline ends. Germline values: CDR1 SGDLS, CDR2 YYNGEE.

This chain uses TRBV18 with TRBJ2-7; 12 bases line up with TRBD1. The CDR3 contains 17 residues. Trimming at V came to 3 bases and at J to 2 bases, leaving 8 bases not matched to a gene. Germline V gene data show CDR1 as KGHSH and CDR2 as LQKENI. The CDR3 loop is CASSPTAGTGGTYEQYF. CDR3 bases: TGTGCCAGCTCACCCACCGCGGGGACAGGGGGCACCTACGAGCAGTACTTC.

The CDR3 loop reads CASGRGTGGYNEQFF. DNA for the CDR3: TGTGCTAGTGGCCGAGGGACAGGGGGATACAATGAGCAGTTCTTC. The chain carries TRBV12-5 and TRBJ2-1; TRBD1 matches at 11 bases. This CDR3 is 15 amino acids long. Germline trimming cut 6 bases from V and 4 bases from J; bases unmatched to any gene: 5. Looked up from germline, CDR1 is LGHNT and CDR2 is FRNRAP.

This clone showed up just once. The chain recombines TRBV5-1 with TRBJ1-1, with unresolved D. The length of the CDR3 is 12 residues. V dropped 5 bases and J dropped 4 bases, with 9 bases sitting between them. The germline V gene encodes CDR1 SGHRS and CDR2 YFSETQ. The CDR3 bases are TGCGCCAGCAGGGACGGGATCACTGAAGCTTTCTTT. This encodes CASRDGITEAFF.

V gene TRBV12-5 combines with J gene TRBJ1-1, with 7 bases aligning to TRBD1. CDR1 LGHNT and CDR2 FRNRAP come from the germline V gene. This CDR3 is 14 amino acids long. V shed 7 bases, J shed 0 bases, and the junction held 5 bases outside the gene matches. The CDR3 loop reads CASDRQGMNTEAFF. CDR3 coding DNA: TGTGCTAGTGACCGACAGGGAATGAACACTGAAGCTTTCTTT.

The chain recombines TRBV4-1 with TRBJ1-4; TRBD1 aligns across 10 bases. The CDR3 has 17 amino acids. V lost 3 bases and J lost 3; bases outside the gene matches: 7. Germline CDR1 and CDR2: MGHRA and YSYEKL. In DNA, the CDR3 is TGCGCCAGCAGCCAGTTGGACAGGGGGAATGCTAATGAAAAACTGTTTTTT. It encodes CASSQLDRGNANEKLFF.

CDR3 in DNA: TGTGCCAGCAGCTTGGCACAGGGGACCGGGGAGCTGTTTTTT. It translates to CASSLAQGTGELFF. The chain has TRBV5-8 and TRBJ2-2, with 7 bases identical to TRBD1. The J segment lost 5 bases and the V segment lost 0 bases, leaving 1 base of the junction unmatched. Germline CDR1 is SGHTS and CDR2 is YDEGEE. The CDR3 has 14 residues.

This clone appeared once. V gene TRBV6-5 combines with J gene TRBJ2-3, with D perhaps matching TRBD1 (5 bases). Germline CDR1 and CDR2: MNHEY and SVGAGI. There are 16 residues in the CDR3. V was shortened by 0 bases and J by 0 bases, with 10 bases between the two germline ends. The CDR3 reads CASSYSGQGSTDTQYF. The CDR3 coding sequence is TGTGCCAGCAGTTACTCGGGCCAGGGTAGCACAGATACGCAGTATTTT.